Sequencing of this T cell receptor beta chain was carried out in a study of blood T cell repertoires in COVID-19. For the study at large: Samples taken during acute and convalescent COVID-19 were collected in the United States, Italy and Spain.

Profiled with immunoSEQ multiplex PCR; TCRdb holds only in-frame clones, not every one. The sample carries about 99,000 clones, around four fifths recorded once. Sequenced input: peripheral blood. The receptor was derived from a man in his 60s with acute or convalescent COVID-19.

The CDR3 DNA follows: TGCGCCAGCAGCTTGGGACAGCCGAACACTGAAGCTTTCTTT. It encodes CASSLGQPNTEAFF. This rearrangement joins TRBV5-1 to TRBJ1-1; D may be TRBD1 (5 bases). Trimming shortened V by 0 bases and J by 1 base, and 7 bases separated the two germline ends. CDR3 size: 14 residues. The germline V gene encodes CDR1 SGHRS and CDR2 YFSETQ.